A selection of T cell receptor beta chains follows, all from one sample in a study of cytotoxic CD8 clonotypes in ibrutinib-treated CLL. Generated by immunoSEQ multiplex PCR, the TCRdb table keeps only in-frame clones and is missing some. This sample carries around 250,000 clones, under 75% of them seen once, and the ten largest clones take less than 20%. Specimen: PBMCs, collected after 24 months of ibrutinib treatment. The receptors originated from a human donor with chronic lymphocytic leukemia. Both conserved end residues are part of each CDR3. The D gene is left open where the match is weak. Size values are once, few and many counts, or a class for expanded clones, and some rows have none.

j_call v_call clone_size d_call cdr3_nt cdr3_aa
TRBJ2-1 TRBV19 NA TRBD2 TGTGCCAGTACTAGCGGGTACAGCTCCTACAATGAGCAGTTCTTC CASTSGYSSYNEQFF
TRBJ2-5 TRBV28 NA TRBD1 TGTGCCAGCAGTTCTGGACAGGGGAACCAAGAGACCCAGTACTTC CASSSGQGNQETQYF
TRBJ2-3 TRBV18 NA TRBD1 TGTGCCAGCTCACCACAGACAGGGGGCACAGATACGCAGTATTTT CASSPQTGGTDTQYF
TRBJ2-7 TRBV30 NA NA TGTGCCTGGAGTGACCGCGGGCGGGAGCAGTACTTC CAWSDRGREQYF
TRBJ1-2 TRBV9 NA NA TGTGCCAGCAGCCGAGAGGGAGGAATTAACTATGGCTACACCTTC CASSREGGINYGYTF
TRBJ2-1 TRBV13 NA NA TGTGCCAGCAGCTCGTCAGGGGGGGTTGGTAATGAGCAGTTCTTC CASSSSGGVGNEQFF
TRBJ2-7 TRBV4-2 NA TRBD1 TGTGCCAGCAGCCCGGGACAGGGAGGGAGCAGTGGCGAGCAGTACTTC CASSPGQGGSSGEQYF
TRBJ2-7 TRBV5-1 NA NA TGCGCCAGCAGCTTGGATAGGGAAGCCGACTACGAGCAGTACTTC CASSLDREADYEQYF
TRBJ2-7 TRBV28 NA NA TGTGCCAGCAGTTCAGGTCGGGTCACCTACGAGCAGTACTTC CASSSGRVTYEQYF
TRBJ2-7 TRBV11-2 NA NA TGTGCCAGCAGTTGGACAGAGGATTCCTACGAGCAGTACTTC CASSWTEDSYEQYF
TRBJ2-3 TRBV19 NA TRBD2 TGTGCCAGTAGTCTAGCGGGAGGGTCTGATACGCAGTATTTT CASSLAGGSDTQYF
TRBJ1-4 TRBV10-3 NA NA TGTGCCATCAGTGAGTCAACAGGGAATGATGAAAAACTGTTTTTT CAISESTGNDEKLFF
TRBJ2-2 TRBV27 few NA TGTGCCAGCACCCCTGGGGGGGCATACACCGGGGAGCTGTTTTTT CASTPGGAYTGELFF
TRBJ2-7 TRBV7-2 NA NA TGTGCCAGCAGCCTGAGTCGCTACGAGCAGTACTTC CASSLSRYEQYF
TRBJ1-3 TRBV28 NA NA TGTGCCAGCACCCTCGGGGGGTCTGGAAACACCATATATTTT CASTLGGSGNTIYF
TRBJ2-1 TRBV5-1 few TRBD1 TGCGCCAGCAGCACTACCCAAACAGGGGACGACAATGAGCAGTTCTTC CASSTTQTGDDNEQFF
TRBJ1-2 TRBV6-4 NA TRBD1 TGTGCCAGCACCGGGACAGGGTATGGCTACACCTTC CASTGTGYGYTF
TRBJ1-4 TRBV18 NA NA TGTGCCAGCTCATTCAACAGAGAAAAACTGTTTTTT CASSFNREKLFF
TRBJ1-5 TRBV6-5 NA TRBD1 TGTGCCAGCAGTTTGACAGGGGTTGATCAGCCCCAGCATTTT CASSLTGVDQPQHF
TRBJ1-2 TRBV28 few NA TGTGGCACCGGGGATGGCTACACCTTC CGTGDGYTF
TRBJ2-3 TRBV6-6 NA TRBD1 TGTGCCAGCAACCTAGACAGGGGAAGAGATACGCAGTATTTT CASNLDRGRDTQYF
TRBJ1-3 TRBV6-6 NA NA TGTGCCAGCAGACCCGAGGGTTCTGGAAACACCATATATTTT CASRPEGSGNTIYF
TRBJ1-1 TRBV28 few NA TGTGCCAGCAGTTTGGCAGGGCTAGGCACTGAAGCTTTCTTT CASSLAGLGTEAFF
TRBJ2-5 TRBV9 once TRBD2 TGTGCCAGCACCTCTGATGGACTAGCGGGATTCGAGACCCAGTACTTC CASTSDGLAGFETQYF
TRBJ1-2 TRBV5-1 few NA TGCGCCAGCAGCCCGGGACCGACCTATGGCTACACCTTC CASSPGPTYGYTF
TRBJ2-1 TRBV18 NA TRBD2 TGTGCCAGCTCACAACCGCCACTAGCGGGAGGGCCTAATGAGCAGTTCTTC CASSQPPLAGGPNEQFF
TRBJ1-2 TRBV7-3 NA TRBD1 TGTGCCAGCAGCCCGGACAGGGATGGTGGCTACACCTTC CASSPDRDGGYTF
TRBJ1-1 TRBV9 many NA TGTGCCAGCAGCCAAGGGGTGAACACTGAAGCTTTCTTT CASSQGVNTEAFF
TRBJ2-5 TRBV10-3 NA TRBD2 TGTGCCATCAGCGATCCGGGACTAGGCGAAGAGACCCAGTACTTC CAISDPGLGEETQYF
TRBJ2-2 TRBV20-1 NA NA TGCAGCACGAAGAACACCGGGGAGCTGTTTTTT CSTKNTGELFF
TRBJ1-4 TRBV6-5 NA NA TGTGCCAGCAGTGGCGCGGGTGCAACTAATGAAAAACTGTTTTTT CASSGAGATNEKLFF
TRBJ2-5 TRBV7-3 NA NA TGTGCCAGCAGCTTACGGGTAGAGACCCAGTACTTC CASSLRVETQYF
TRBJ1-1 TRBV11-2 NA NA TGTGCCAGCAGCTTAGATAGGGTCAGCCCGAACACTGAAGCTTTCTTT CASSLDRVSPNTEAFF
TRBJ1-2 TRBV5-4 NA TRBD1 TGTGCCAGCAGCCCGGACAGGGGAGTCTATGGCTACACCTTC CASSPDRGVYGYTF
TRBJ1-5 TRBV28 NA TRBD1 TGTGCCAGCAGTTCCTCCGGGACAGGAGATCAGCCCCAGCATTTT CASSSSGTGDQPQHF
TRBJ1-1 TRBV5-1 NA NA TGCGCCAGCAGCCCCCCGGGGAGGCAGGGCACTGAAGCTTTCTTT CASSPPGRQGTEAFF
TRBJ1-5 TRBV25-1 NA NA TGTGCCAGCAGTGATAGTGGAGGGTCCGGCAATCAGCCCCAGCATTTT CASSDSGGSGNQPQHF
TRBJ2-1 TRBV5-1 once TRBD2 TGCGCCAGCAGCTTGGCCGGGTGGGATGCCGGGACTAGCGGGAGTAATGAGCAGTTCTTC CASSLAGWDAGTSGSNEQFF
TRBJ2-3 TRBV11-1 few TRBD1 TGTGCCAGCAGCTCACAGGGGGATACGCAGTATTTT CASSSQGDTQYF
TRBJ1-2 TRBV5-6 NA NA TGTGCCAGCAGTCTATCGTGGGGGTCCGGCTACACCTTC CASSLSWGSGYTF
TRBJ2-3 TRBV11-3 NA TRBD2 TGTGCCAGCAGTATAACATCCGAGCGGGGTTTCACAGATACGCAGTATTTT CASSITSERGFTDTQYF
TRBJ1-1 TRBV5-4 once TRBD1 TGTGCCAGCAGGGCAGGACAGGGTCGATCGAACACTGAAGCTTTCTTT CASRAGQGRSNTEAFF
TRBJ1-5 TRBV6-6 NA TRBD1 TGTGCCAGCAGGTTAGGACAGGGACCCCAGCCCCAGCATTTT CASRLGQGPQPQHF
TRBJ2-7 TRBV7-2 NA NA TGTGCCAGCAGCTCCGGGACCAGTCGAGAGCAGTACTTC CASSSGTSREQYF
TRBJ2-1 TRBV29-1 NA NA TGCAGCGCAGGCCGTAGCGGAACCTACAATGAGCAGTTCTTC CSAGRSGTYNEQFF
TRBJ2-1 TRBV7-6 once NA TGTGCCAGCACCCAGGGGGGGAGAGAATGGAATGAGCAGTTCTTC CASTQGGREWNEQFF
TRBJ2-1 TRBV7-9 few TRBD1 TGTGCCAGCGAAAAGGGGGCCAGGGAGCAGTTCTTC CASEKGAREQFF
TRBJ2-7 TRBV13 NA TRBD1 TGTGCCAGCAGCCCCAGGGACAGGCCCTACGAGCAGTACTTC CASSPRDRPYEQYF
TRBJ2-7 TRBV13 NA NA TGTGCCAGCAGCCTCGGGAGACGGTCCTACGAGCAGTACTTC CASSLGRRSYEQYF
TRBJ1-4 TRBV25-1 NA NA TGTGCCAGCTCACCTTTTGGAGGGGACGAAAAACTGTTTTTT CASSPFGGDEKLFF
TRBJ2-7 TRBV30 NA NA TGTGCCTGGAGTCTAGGGGACGGGTACTACGAGCAGTACTTC CAWSLGDGYYEQYF
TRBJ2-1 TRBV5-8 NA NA TGTGCCAGCAGCTACCGGACCGTCCCCATTGAGCAGTTCTTC CASSYRTVPIEQFF
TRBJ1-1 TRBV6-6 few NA TGTGCCAGCAGTTTTGACAGAAACACTGAAGCTTTCTTT CASSFDRNTEAFF
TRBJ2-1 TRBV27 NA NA TGTGCCAGCAGTTTGTTGGGGGTCCTCCCCTACAATGAGCAGTTCTTC CASSLLGVLPYNEQFF
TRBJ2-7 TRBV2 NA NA TGTGCCAGCAGGTCGGACAGCTACGAGCAGTACTTC CASRSDSYEQYF
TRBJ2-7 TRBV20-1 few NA TGCAGTGCTAGTTCCGAGCAGTACTTC CSASSEQYF
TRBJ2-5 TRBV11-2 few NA TGTGCCAGCAGCGGCGCAGGTCTGGCCGGAGAGACCCAGTACTTC CASSGAGLAGETQYF
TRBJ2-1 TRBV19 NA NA TGTGCCAGTAGGGAGGCCGTGGGGGCGACCTACAATGAGCAGTTCTTC CASREAVGATYNEQFF